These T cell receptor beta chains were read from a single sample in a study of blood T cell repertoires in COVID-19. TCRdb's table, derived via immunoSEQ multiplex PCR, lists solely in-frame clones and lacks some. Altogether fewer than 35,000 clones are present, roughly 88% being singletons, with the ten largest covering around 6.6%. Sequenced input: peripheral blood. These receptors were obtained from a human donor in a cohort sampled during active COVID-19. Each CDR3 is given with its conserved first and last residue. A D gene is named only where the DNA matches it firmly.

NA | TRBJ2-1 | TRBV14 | CASSQEYRLGQFF | TGTGCCAGCAGCCAAGAGTACAGGCTAGGGCAGTTCTTC
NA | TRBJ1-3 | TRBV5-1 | CASSRDNSGNTIYF | TGCGCCAGCAGTCGGGACAACTCTGGAAACACCATATATTTT
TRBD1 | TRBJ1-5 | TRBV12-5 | CASGLVLFPPGQDRGNQPQHF | TGTGCTAGTGGTTTGGTACTCTTCCCCCCGGGACAGGACCGCGGTAATCAGCCCCAGCATTTT
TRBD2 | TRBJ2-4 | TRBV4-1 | CASSQLAGEGTAKNIQYF | TGCGCCAGCAGCCAACTAGCGGGAGAAGGTACGGCCAAAAACATTCAGTACTTC
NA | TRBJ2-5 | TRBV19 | CASSMAGQETQYF | TGTGCCAGTAGTATGGCAGGGCAAGAGACCCAGTACTTC
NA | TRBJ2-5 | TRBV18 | CASSPRLGQQETQYF | TGTGCCAGCTCACCACGGCTCGGACAGCAAGAGACCCAGTACTTC
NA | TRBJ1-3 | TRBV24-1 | CASQDPIRLSSGNTIYF | TGTGCCAGCCAGGATCCGATTCGACTAAGCTCTGGAAACACCATATATTTT
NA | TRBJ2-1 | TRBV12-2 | CASRLGTSGSYEQFF | TGTGCAAGTCGCTTGGGGACTAGCGGGAGTTATGAGCAGTTCTTC
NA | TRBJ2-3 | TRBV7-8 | CASSPPLRGGDTQYF | TGTGCCAGCAGCCCCCCCCTGCGCGGCGGGGATACGCAGTATTTT
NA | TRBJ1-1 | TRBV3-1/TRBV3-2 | CASSQPRGWAFF | TGTGCCAGCAGCCAACCCCGAGGTTGGGCTTTCTTT
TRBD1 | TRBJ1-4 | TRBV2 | CASRTGGGRWEKLFF | TGTGCCAGCAGGACAGGGGGCGGTAGATGGGAAAAACTGTTTTTT